This entry lists 23 T cell receptor beta chains sequenced from one sample in a study of graft-versus-host responses after intestinal transplantation listed by TCRdb under 2021. Libraries were built with the immunoSEQ multiplex PCR assay. In TCRdb, the immuneACCESS table is reduced to in-frame sequences with V and J assigned. These tables do not hold every clone; where another copy was compared, an unresolved V gene accounts for under half, and the others remain unexplained. Recorded for this sample are over 65,000 clones; 85% to 95% of them occurred a single time. The top ten constitute 7% to 9.5% of the sample. Their recognized antigens are unknown. The time point label for this specimen denotes: cells obtained before transplantation from donor or recipient. The sample in question was unstimulated CD8+ T cells sorted from spleen or lymph node cells, obtained before transplant. These receptor sequences come from a human donor who was the organ donor for an intestinal transplant.

This chain connects TRBV25-1 to TRBJ1-2; TRBD1 might be the D (6 bases). From germline, CDR1 is MGHDK and CDR2 SYGVNS. Trimming took 5 bases from V and 6 from J, leaving 28 bases between them. The CDR3 loop spans 18 amino acids. The CDR3 region is CASSYQNTYRGPDDGYTF. The CDR3 DNA follows: TGTGCCAGCAGTTACCAAAATACCTACCGGGGGCCGGACGATGGCTACACCTTC.

The V call is TRBV9, the J call TRBJ1-1; D is unclear. This CDR3 contains 15 residues. Trimming left V 4 bases short and J 2 bases short, with 15 bases between. Germline-derived CDR1 and CDR2 are SGDLS and YYNGEE. The CDR3 region is CASSRLDIVNTEAFF. The CDR3 coding sequence is TGTGCCAGCAGCCGACTCGACATAGTAAACACTGAAGCTTTCTTT. Drawing the rest from reference TRBV9 and TRBJ1-1, the complete variable domain is DSGVTQTPKHLITATGQRVTLRCSPRSGDLSVYWYQQSLDQGLQFLIQYYNGEERAKGNILERFSAQQFPDLHSELNLSSLELGDSALYFCASSRLDIVNTEAFFGQGTRLTVV.

The chain couples TRBV15 to TRBJ1-5; D unresolved. Germline V lookup: CDR1 LNHNV, CDR2 YYDKDF (reference sequence). CDR3 length: 16 amino acids. V gave up 1 base and J gave up 0 bases, with 10 bases separating them. For the CDR3, the DNA is TGTGCCACCAGCAGAGTGGAGGGTTATAGCAATCAGCCCCAGCATTTT. Encoded protein: CATSRVEGYSNQPQHF.

The V call is TRBV13, the J call TRBJ2-5; possible D gene TRBD2, 6 bases. The CDR3 length is 15 residues. Germline lookup yields CDR1 PRHDT and CDR2 FYEKMQ (reference sequence). V dropped 8 bases and J dropped 3 bases, with 19 bases sitting between them. The CDR3 spells CASGGTSPPEETQYF. In DNA, the CDR3 is TGTGCCAGCGGAGGGACTTCTCCGCCCGAAGAGACCCAGTACTTC.

J is TRBJ2-7 and V is TRBV19; D may correspond to TRBD1 or TRBD2 (5 bases each). Per the germline V gene, CDR1 is LNHDA and CDR2 is SQIVND (reference sequence). V dropped 5 bases and J dropped 6 bases, with 14 bases sitting between them. The CDR3 length is 13 residues. The CDR3 DNA is TGTGCCAGTAGTCTCTCGACCGGGACCGAGCAGTACTTC. Its translation: CASSLSTGTEQYF.

This chain uses TRBV27 with TRBJ1-4, with a weak D call TRBD1 (5 bases). V was shortened by 4 bases and J by 7 bases, with 10 bases between the two germline ends. Germline CDR1 reads MNHEY; CDR2 reads SMNVEV (reference sequence). The CDR3 is 13 amino acids. CDR3 amino acids: CASSSGTVEKLFF. CDR3 sequence (DNA): TGTGCCAGCAGTTCCGGGACGGTTGAAAAACTGTTTTTT.

The chain recombines TRBV19 with TRBJ1-2; perhaps TRBD1 as D (5 bases). Germline-derived CDR1 and CDR2 are LNHDA and SQIVND (reference sequence). The CDR3 is made up of 13 amino acids. Trimming removed 5 bases at V and 2 bases at J, with 9 bases between. CDR3 in amino acids: CASSGDRNYGYTF. For the CDR3, the DNA is TGTGCCAGTAGTGGGGACCGCAACTATGGCTACACCTTC.

The chain carries TRBV5-4 and TRBJ1-4, with a weak D call TRBD1 (5 bases). The CDR3 spans 15 residues. V was cut by 0 bases and J by 8 bases, with 14 bases left in between. Germline loops: CDR1 SGHNT, CDR2 YYREEE (reference sequence). As DNA, the CDR3 is TGTGCCAGCAGCTTGGCCGGGGGGGACGACGAAAAACTGTTTTTT. Its translation is CASSLAGGDDEKLFF.

The chain carries TRBV6-1 and TRBJ1-2, with D perhaps TRBD1 (5 bases). The V end lost 6 bases, the J end lost 4 bases, and 15 bases lay between the germline ends. The CDR3 has 14 amino acids. The germline V gene has CDR1 MNHNS and CDR2 SASEGT. CDR3 region: CASRETVGLYGYTF. The CDR3 region has the DNA TGTGCCAGCAGAGAGACAGTAGGCCTCTATGGCTACACCTTC.

Remarks on this clone: Different DNA sequences within this sample yield the same CDR3. This chain connects TRBV7-6 to TRBJ1-6; D not resolved. V was pared by 1 base and J by 7 bases, with 17 bases between. Germline V CDR1 and CDR2: SGHVS, FNYEAQ. The CDR3 is 17 amino acids. This CDR3 reads CASSLGVGPGSNSPLHF. The DNA of the CDR3 is TGTGCCAGCAGCTTAGGGGTAGGCCCGGGGAGCAATTCACCCCTCCACTTT. Full variable domain (rest looked up from reference TRBV7-6 and TRBJ1-6): GAGVSQSPRYKVTKRGQDVALRCDPISGHVSLYWYRQALGQGPEFLTYFNYEAQQDKSGLPNDRFSAERPEGSISTLTIQRTEQRDSAMYRCASSLGVGPGSNSPLHFGNGTRLTVT.

The chain links TRBV6-1 to TRBJ1-1; D is uncertain. The CDR3 extends over 14 amino acids. Germline V gives CDR1 MNHNS, CDR2 SASEGT. Trimming cost V 1 base and J 0 bases, with 6 bases left between them. The CDR3 nucleotides are TGTGCCAGCAGTGAAGGACCAATGAACACTGAAGCTTTCTTT. It is translated as CASSEGPMNTEAFF.

This chain uses TRBV12-5 with TRBJ2-1; 9 bases match TRBD2. J lost 8 bases, V lost 0 bases, and 8 bases had no gene match. The CDR3 runs to 16 residues. Germline assignment: CDR1 LGHNT and CDR2 FRNRAP. This CDR3 reads CASGLVRTSVGDEQFF. DNA for the CDR3: TGTGCTAGTGGTTTGGTTAGGACTAGCGTAGGCGATGAGCAGTTCTTC.

The J gene is TRBJ2-7, the V gene TRBV28; no definite D call. V lost 3 bases, J lost 2 bases, and 11 bases lay in between. This CDR3 comprises 14 residues. Germline V gives CDR1 MDHEN, CDR2 SYDVKM. CDR3 loop: CASSLGPVTYEQYF. The CDR3 nucleotides read TGTGCCAGCAGTTTGGGTCCAGTTACCTACGAGCAGTACTTC.

In this sample, this clone turned up once. The gene calls are TRBV21-1 and TRBJ2-7; no check of the table's D call, TRBD1, against the DNA was made. TRBV21-1 is a pseudogene segment. The CDR3 is 15 residues long. CDR3 nucleotide sequence: TGTGCCAGCAGCAAAGAGGGACAGGGCAGGCACGAGCAGTACTTC. Amino acids: CASSKEGQGRHEQYF.

The V gene is TRBV5-5, the J gene TRBJ1-5, with D perhaps matching TRBD1 (6 bases). V was clipped by 4 bases and J by 4 bases, with 12 bases between them. There are 14 residues in the CDR3. Germline V gene sequence: CDR1 SGHKS, CDR2 YYEKEE (reference sequence). The CDR3 spells CASSLTGSNQPQHF. The CDR3 nucleotides read TGTGCCAGCAGCCTGACAGGCTCTAATCAGCCCCAGCATTTT.

The chain has TRBV15 and TRBJ2-2, with D perhaps assigned TRBD1 or TRBD2 (5 bases each). Germline CDR1 LNHNV, CDR2 YYDKDF (reference sequence). V lost 4 bases to trimming and J lost 2 bases, with 17 bases between them. The CDR3 spans 17 residues. CDR3 protein: CATSKLGRGDNTGELFF. CDR3 DNA sequence: TGTGCCACCAGCAAATTAGGAAGAGGGGACAACACCGGGGAGCTGTTTTTT. The entire variable domain, with the rest obtained from reference TRBV15 and TRBJ2-2, is as follows: DAMVIQNPRYQVTQFGKPVTLSCSQTLNHNVMYWYQQKSSQAPKLLFHYYDKDFNNEADTPDNFQSRRPNTSFCFLDIRSPGLGDTAMYLCATSKLGRGDNTGELFFGEGSRLTVL.

The rearrangement links TRBV10-2 to TRBJ2-1, with a tentative D call TRBD2 (6 bases). The CDR3 consists of 14 residues. Trimming pared 1 base from V and 8 bases from J, leaving 12 bases between. CDR1 and CDR2 from the germline V gene are WSHSY and SAAADI. DNA of the CDR3: TGCGCCAGCAGTGAGTGGCGGGGTAGTTATGAGCAGTTCTTC. Translated, it gives CASSEWRGSYEQFF.

Comments on this clone: Other DNA sequences in the sample encode the same CDR3. The rearrangement uses TRBV27 and TRBJ1-2, with 9 nucleotides matching TRBD1. The germline gives CDR1 MNHEY, CDR2 SMNVEV (reference sequence). The CDR3 extends over 17 amino acids. V was clipped by 5 bases and J by 0 bases; unmatched bases: 10. CDR3 bases: TGTGCCAGCAGTGCTCGGGACAGGGTCGGAGCTAACTATGGCTACACCTTC. This codes for CASSARDRVGANYGYTF.

The chain joins TRBV5-1 to TRBJ1-6; 9 positions agree with TRBD1. The V segment lost 3 bases and the J segment 7 bases; nucleotides outside the gene matches: 17. Germline CDR1 SGHRS, CDR2 YFSETQ. CDR3 length equals 19 residues. The CDR3 loop is CASSWGGLRDREANSPLHF. CDR3 bases: TGCGCCAGCAGCTGGGGGGGACTCCGGGACAGGGAAGCGAATTCACCCCTCCACTTT.

The V call is TRBV29-1, the J call TRBJ2-1; a possible D gene is TRBD2 (5 bases). Trimming removed 6 bases from V and 8 bases from J, with 20 bases in between. The CDR3 extends over 14 amino acids. Per germline, CDR1 SQVTM and CDR2 ANQGSEA. The CDR3 bases are TGCAGCGTGTCCCGGGATCTAGAGAGCCATGAGCAGTTCTTC. It encodes CSVSRDLESHEQFF.

The V call is TRBV7-9, the J call TRBJ1-2; D unresolved. Between the trimmed V and J ends, which lost 0 bases and 1 base, there was a span of 9 bases. Germline CDR1 and CDR2: SEHNR and FQNEAQ (reference sequence). The length of the CDR3 is 15 residues. CDR3 region: CASSLAGQINYGYTF. The CDR3 DNA follows: TGTGCCAGCAGCTTAGCAGGGCAGATTAACTATGGCTACACCTTC.

The chain combines TRBV5-8 with TRBJ2-3, with 7 nucleotides matching TRBD2. This CDR3 region has 15 residues. CDR1 SGHTS and CDR2 YDEGEE come from the germline V gene. Losses at the gene ends were 4 bases for V and 1 base for J; bases not matched to a gene: 6. CDR3 region: CASSESTSGTDTQYF. In DNA form, the CDR3 reads TGTGCCAGCAGCGAGAGTACTAGCGGCACAGATACGCAGTATTTT.

The V gene is TRBV13, the J gene TRBJ2-7, with TRBD2 matching 8 bases. Germline CDR1 PRHDT, CDR2 FYEKMQ (reference sequence). The CDR3 contains 16 residues. The trim removed 5 bases at V and 2 bases at J, leaving 11 bases unmatched. CDR3 in amino acids: CASSVALAGQTYEQYF. Here the CDR3 DNA reads TGTGCCAGCAGCGTAGCCTTAGCGGGGCAAACCTACGAGCAGTACTTC.